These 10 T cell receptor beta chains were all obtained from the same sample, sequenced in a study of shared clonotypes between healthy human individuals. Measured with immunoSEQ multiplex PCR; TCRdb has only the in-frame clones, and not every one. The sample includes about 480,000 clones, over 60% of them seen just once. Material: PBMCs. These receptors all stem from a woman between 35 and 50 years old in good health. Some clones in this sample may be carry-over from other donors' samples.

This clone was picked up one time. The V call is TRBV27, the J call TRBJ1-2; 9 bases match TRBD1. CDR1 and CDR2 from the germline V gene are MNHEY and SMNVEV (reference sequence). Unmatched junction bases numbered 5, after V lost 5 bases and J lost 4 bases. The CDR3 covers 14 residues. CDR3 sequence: CASSRRQGGYGYTF. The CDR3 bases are TGTGCCAGCAGTAGAAGACAGGGGGGCTATGGCTACACCTTC.

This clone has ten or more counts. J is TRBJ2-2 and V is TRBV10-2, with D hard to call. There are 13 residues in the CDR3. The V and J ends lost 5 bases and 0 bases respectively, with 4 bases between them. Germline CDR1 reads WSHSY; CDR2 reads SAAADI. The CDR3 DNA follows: TGCGCCAGCAGTCGTGCGAACACCGGGGAGCTGTTTTTT. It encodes CASSRANTGELFF.

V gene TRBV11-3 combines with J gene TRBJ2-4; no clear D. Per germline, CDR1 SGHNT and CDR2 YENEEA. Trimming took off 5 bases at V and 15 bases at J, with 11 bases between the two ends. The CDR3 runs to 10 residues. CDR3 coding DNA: TGTGCCAGCAGCGGTTGGCCCCGGTACTTC. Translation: CASSGWPRYF.

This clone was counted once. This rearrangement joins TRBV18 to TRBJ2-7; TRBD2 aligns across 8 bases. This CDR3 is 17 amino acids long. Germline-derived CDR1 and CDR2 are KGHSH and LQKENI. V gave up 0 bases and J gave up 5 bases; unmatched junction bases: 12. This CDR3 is CASSPPNQGTSGHEQYF. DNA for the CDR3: TGTGCCAGCTCACCACCGAACCAGGGGACTAGTGGCCACGAGCAGTACTTC.

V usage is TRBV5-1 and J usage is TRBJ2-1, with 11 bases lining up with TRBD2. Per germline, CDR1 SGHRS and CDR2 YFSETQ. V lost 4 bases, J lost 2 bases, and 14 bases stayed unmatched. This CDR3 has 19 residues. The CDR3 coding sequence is TGCGCCAGCAGCATGACCCCGACTAGCGGGATCCGGGCCTACAATGAGCAGTTCTTC. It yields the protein CASSMTPTSGIRAYNEQFF.

CDR3 protein: CASSFSWDRGLREGTEAFF. The CDR3 DNA is TGTGCCAGCAGTTTTTCCTGGGACAGGGGGCTCCGGGAGGGGACTGAAGCTTTCTTT. The V call is TRBV28, the J call TRBJ1-1; 12 bases match TRBD1. The CDR3 length is 19 residues. Unmatched junction bases numbered 16, after V lost 3 bases and J lost 5 bases. Germline V lookup: CDR1 MDHEN, CDR2 SYDVKM.

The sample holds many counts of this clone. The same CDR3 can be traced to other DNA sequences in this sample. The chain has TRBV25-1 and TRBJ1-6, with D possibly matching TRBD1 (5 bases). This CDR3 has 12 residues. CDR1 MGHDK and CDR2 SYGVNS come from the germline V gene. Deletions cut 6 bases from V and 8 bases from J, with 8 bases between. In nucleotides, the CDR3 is TGTGCCAGCAGGGACATAGATTCACCCCTCCACTTT. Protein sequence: CASRDIDSPLHF.

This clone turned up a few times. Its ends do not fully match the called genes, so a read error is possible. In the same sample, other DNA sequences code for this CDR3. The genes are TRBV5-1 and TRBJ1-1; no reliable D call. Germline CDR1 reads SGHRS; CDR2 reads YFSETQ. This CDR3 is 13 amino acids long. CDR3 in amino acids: CASSLGLKTEAFF. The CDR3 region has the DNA TGCGCCAGCAGCTTGGGTTTGAAGACTGAAGCTTTCTTT.

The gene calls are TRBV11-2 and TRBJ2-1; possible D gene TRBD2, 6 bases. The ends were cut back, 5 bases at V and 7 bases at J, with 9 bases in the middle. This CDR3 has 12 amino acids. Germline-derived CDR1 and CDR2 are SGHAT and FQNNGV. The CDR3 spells CASSRGSNEQFF. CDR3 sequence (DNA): TGTGCCAGCAGCCGGGGGAGTAATGAGCAGTTCTTC.

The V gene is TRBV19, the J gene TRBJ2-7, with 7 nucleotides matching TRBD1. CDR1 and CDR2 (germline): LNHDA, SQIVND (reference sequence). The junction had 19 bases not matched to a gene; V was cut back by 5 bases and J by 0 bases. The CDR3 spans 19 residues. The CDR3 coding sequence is TGTGCCAGTAGTCAAGACAGGGTAACCGCCCCCCCCCACTCCTACGAGCAGTACTTC. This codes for CASSQDRVTAPPHSYEQYF.